This TCR beta chain was documented in a study of blood T cell repertoires in COVID-19. For the study at large: Nucleic acid was either cDNA or gDNA, and it came from T cells, B-cell-depleted T cells, or PBMCs.

V was pared by 0 bases and J by 4 bases, with 10 bases between. Germline V gene sequence: CDR1 SGHNT, CDR2 YYREEE (reference sequence). CDR3 length: 14 amino acids. The table came from immunoSEQ multiplex PCR; TCRdb's copy has only in-frame clones and leaves some out. The data show fewer than 40,000 clones, about three quarters seen once. The rearrangement joins TRBV5-4 to TRBJ1-1, with a possible D match to TRBD1 (5 bases). What was sequenced was peripheral blood. This TCR derives from a man between 60 and 75 years old with acute or convalescent COVID-19. CDR3 nucleotide sequence: TGTGCCAGCAGCTTGGAAGGGGATACCACTGAAGCTTTCTTT. It codes for CASSLEGDTTEAFF.